This entry concerns a single T cell receptor (beta chain). The CDR3 consists of 15 residues. Germline CDR1 reads LNHDA; CDR2 reads SQIVND (reference sequence). V was cut by 8 bases and J by 6 bases, with 21 bases left in between. The data stem from a study of blood T cell repertoires in COVID-19. About the study: T cells, B-cell-depleted T cells, or PBMCs provided the cDNA or gDNA that served as material.

Authors' data handling: Amplification of reference gene primers was used by the study to estimate nucleated cell counts. Data came from immunoSEQ multiplex PCR; TCRdb stores just in-frame clones and leaves some out. For V, J and clone size, that table is used; D and trimming come from the DNA. The sample carries around 140,000 clones, 80% to 90% recorded once. This sequence was found in a woman between 50 and 59 years old with acute or convalescent COVID-19. Input material: peripheral blood. The chain carries TRBV19 and TRBJ2-3; possible D gene TRBD2, 5 bases. CDR3 coding DNA: TGTGCCAGTGGTCCCGCGAGGGCGGCCCGGGATACGCAGTATTTT. Amino acids: CASGPARAARDTQYF.